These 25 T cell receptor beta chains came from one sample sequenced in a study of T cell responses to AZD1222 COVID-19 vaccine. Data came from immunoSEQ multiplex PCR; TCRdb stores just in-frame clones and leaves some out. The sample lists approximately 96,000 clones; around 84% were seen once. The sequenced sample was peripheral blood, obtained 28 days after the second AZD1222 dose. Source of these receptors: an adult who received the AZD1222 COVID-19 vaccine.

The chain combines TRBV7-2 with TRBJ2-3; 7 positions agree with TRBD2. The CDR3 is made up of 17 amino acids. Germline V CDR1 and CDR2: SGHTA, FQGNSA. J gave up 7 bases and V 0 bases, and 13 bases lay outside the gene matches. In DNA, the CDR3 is TGTGCCAGCAGCTTAGCGGGGGGGAAAAGTGGGTCGTATACGCAGTATTTT. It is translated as CASSLAGGKSGSYTQYF.

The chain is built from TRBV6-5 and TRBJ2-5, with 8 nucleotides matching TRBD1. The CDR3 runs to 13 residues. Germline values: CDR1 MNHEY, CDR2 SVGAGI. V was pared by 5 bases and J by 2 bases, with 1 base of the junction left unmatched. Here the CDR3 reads CASSTGGQETQYF. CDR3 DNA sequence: TGTGCCAGCAGTACAGGGGGGCAAGAGACCCAGTACTTC.

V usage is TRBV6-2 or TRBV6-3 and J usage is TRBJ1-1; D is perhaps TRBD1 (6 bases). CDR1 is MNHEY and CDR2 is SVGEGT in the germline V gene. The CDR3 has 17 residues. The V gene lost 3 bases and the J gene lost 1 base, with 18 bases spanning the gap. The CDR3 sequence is CASSYPVRGLKNTEAFF. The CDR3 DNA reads TGTGCCAGCAGTTATCCGGTCCGGGGGCTGAAGAACACTGAAGCTTTCTTT.

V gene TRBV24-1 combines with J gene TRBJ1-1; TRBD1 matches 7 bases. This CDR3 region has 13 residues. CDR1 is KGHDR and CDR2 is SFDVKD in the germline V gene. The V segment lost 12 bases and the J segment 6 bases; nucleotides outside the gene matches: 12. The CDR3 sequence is CASPYRGRSEAFF. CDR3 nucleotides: TGTGCCTCGCCCTACAGGGGTCGGTCTGAAGCTTTCTTT.

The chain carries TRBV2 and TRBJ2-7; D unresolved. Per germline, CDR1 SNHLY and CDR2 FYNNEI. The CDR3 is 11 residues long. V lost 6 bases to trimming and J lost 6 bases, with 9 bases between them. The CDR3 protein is CASRFPGEQYF. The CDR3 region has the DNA TGTGCCAGCAGGTTTCCCGGCGAGCAGTACTTC.

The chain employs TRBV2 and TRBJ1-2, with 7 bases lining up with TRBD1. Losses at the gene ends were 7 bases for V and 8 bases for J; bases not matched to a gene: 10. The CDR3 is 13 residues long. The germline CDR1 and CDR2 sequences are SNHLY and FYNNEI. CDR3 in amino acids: CASTDLRGGGYTF. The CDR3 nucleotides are TGTGCCAGCACCGATCTCAGGGGGGGCGGCTACACCTTC.

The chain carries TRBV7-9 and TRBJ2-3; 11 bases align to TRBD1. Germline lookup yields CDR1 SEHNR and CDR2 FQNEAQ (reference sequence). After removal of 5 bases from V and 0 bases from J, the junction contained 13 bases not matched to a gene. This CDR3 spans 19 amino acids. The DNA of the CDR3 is TGTGCCAGCAGCATCCTCGGACAGGGGGCCAAAAGTAGCACAGATACGCAGTATTTT. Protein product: CASSILGQGAKSSTDTQYF.

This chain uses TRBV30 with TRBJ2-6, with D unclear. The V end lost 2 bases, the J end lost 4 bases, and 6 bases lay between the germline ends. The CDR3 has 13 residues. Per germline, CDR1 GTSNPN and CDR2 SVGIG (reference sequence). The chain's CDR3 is CAWSLPGANVLTF. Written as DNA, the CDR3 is TGTGCCTGGAGTCTACCAGGGGCCAACGTCCTGACTTTC.

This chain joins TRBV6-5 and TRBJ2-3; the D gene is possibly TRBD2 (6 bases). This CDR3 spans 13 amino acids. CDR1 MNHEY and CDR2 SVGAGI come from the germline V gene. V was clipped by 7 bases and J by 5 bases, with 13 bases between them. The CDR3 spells CASTGRGGDTQYF. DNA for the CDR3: TGTGCCAGCACCGGGAGAGGTGGAGATACGCAGTATTTT.

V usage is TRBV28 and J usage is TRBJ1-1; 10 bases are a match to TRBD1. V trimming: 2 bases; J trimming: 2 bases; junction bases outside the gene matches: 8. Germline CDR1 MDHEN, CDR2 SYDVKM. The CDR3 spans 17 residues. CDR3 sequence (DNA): TGTGCCAGCAGTTTAATGAGACAGGGGGCGGGAAACACTGAAGCTTTCTTT. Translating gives CASSLMRQGAGNTEAFF.

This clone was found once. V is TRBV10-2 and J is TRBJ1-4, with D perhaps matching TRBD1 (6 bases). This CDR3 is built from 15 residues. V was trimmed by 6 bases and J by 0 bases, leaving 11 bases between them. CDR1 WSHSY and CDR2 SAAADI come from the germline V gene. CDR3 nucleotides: TGCGCCAGCAGGGCAGGGGCGACAACTAATGAAAAACTGTTTTTT. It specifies CASRAGATTNEKLFF.

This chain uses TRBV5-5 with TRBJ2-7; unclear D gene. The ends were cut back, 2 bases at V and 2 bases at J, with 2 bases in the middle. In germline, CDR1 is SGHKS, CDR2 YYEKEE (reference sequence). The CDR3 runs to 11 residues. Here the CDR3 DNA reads TGTGCCAGCAGCTTAACCTACGAGCAGTACTTC. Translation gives CASSLTYEQYF.

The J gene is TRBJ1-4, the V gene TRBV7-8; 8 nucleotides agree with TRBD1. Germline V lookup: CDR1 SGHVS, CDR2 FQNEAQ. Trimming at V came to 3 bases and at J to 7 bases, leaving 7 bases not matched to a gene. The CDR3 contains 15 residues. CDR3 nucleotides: TGTGCCAGCAGCTTGTACCAGGGGGCGGGTGAAAAACTGTTTTTT. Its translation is CASSLYQGAGEKLFF.

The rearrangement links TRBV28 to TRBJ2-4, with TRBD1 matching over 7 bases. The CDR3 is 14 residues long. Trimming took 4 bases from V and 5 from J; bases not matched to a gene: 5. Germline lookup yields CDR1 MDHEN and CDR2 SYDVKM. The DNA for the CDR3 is TGTGCCAGCAGTTCGGGACAGATAGAAAACATTCAGTACTTC. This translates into CASSSGQIENIQYF.

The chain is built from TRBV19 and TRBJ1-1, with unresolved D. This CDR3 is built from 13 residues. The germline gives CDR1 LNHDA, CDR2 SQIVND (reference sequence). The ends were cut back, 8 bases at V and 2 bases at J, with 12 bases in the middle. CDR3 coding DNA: TGTGCCAGTGTTCTTGCAGGCAACACTGAAGCTTTCTTT. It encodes CASVLAGNTEAFF.

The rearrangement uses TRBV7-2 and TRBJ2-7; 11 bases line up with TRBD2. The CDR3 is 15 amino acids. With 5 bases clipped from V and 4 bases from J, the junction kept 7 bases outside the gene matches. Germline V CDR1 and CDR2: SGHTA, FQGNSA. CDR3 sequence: CASSEGTSGLYEQYF. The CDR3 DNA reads TGTGCCAGCAGCGAGGGGACTAGCGGATTATACGAGCAGTACTTC.

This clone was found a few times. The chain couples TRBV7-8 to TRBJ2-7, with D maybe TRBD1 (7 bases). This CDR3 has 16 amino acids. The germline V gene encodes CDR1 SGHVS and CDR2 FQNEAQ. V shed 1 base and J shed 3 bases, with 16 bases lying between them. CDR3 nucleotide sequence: TGTGCCAGCAGCTTAGGGAGGGGGCAATCTGGCTACGAGCAGTACTTC. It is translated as CASSLGRGQSGYEQYF.

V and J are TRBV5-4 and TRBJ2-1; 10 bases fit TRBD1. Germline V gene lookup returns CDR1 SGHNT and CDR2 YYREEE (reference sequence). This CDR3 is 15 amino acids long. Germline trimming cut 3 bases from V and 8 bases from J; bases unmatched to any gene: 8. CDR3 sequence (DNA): TGTGCCAGCAGCTCCGGGACAGGGGTCTGGGATGAGCAGTTCTTC. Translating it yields CASSSGTGVWDEQFF.

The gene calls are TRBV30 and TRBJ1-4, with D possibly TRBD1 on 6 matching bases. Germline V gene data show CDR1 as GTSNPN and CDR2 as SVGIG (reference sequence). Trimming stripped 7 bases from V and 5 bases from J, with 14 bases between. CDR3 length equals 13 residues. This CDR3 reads CASKRGGNEKLFF. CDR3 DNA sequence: TGTGCCTCAAAACGGGGGGGCAATGAAAAACTGTTTTTT.

CDR3 protein: CASSPSPRAANEQFF. DNA of the CDR3: TGTGCCAGCAGTCCGAGCCCCCGCGCCGCCAATGAGCAGTTCTTC. The chain combines TRBV28 with TRBJ2-1; D call uncertain. The CDR3 extends over 15 amino acids. Deletions cut 5 bases from V and 6 bases from J, with 17 bases between. Germline V lookup: CDR1 MDHEN, CDR2 SYDVKM. The full variable domain, in which reference TRBV28 and TRBJ2-1 provide the parts outside the CDR3, is DVKVTQSSRYLVKRTGEKVFLECVQDMDHENMFWYRQDPGLGLRLIYFSYDVKMKEKGDIPEGYSVSREKKERFSLILESASTNQTSMYLCASSPSPRAANEQFFGPGTRLTVL.

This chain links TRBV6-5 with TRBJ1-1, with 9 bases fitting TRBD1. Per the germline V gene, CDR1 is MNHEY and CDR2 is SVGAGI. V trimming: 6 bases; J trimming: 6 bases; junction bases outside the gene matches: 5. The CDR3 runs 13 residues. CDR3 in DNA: TGTGCCAGCAGACTCGGGACAGGGTCTGAAGCTTTCTTT. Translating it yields CASRLGTGSEAFF.

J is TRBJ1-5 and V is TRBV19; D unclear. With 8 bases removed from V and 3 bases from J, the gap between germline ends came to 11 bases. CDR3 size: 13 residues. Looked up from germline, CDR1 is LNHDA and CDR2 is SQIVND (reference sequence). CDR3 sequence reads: CASDRGSNQPQHF. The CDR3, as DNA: TGTGCCAGTGACCGGGGATCCAATCAGCCCCAGCATTTT.

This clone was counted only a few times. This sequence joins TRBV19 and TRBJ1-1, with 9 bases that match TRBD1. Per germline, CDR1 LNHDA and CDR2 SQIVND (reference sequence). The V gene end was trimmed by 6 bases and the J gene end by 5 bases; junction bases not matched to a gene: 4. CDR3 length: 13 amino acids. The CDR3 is CASRDRGRTEAFF. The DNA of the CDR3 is TGTGCCAGTAGGGACAGGGGAAGGACTGAAGCTTTCTTT.

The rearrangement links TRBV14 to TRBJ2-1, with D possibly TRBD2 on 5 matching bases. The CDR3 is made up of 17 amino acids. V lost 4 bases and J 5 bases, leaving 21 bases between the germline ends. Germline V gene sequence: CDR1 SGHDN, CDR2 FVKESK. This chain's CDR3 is CASSRGSSYNPDNEQFF. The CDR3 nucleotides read TGTGCCAGCAGCCGAGGCTCTAGCTATAACCCAGACAATGAGCAGTTCTTC.

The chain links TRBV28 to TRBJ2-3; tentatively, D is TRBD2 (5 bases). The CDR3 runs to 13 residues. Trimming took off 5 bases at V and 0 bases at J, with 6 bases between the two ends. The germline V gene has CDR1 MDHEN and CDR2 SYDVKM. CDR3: CASSERSTDTQYF. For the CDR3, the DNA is TGTGCCAGCAGTGAGCGGAGCACAGATACGCAGTATTTT.